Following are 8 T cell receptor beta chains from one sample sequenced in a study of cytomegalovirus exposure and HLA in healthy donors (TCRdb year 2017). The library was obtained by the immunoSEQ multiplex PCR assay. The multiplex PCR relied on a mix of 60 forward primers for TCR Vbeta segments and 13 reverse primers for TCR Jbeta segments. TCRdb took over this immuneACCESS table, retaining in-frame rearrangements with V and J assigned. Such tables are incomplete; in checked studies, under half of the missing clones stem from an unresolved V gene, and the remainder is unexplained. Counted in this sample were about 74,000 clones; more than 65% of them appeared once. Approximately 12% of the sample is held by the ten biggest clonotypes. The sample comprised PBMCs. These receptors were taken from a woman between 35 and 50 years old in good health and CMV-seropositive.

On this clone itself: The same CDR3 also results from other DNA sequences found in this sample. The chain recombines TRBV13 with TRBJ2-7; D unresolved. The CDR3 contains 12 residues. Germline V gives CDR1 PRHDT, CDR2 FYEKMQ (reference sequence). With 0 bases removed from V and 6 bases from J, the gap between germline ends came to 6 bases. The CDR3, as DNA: TGTGCCAGCAGCTTAGGTCAATCCGAGCAGTACTTC. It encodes CASSLGQSEQYF.

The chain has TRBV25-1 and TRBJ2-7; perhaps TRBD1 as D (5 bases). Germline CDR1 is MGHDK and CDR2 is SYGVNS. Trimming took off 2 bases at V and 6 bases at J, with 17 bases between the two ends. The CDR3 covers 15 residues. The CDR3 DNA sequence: TGTGCCAGCAGTGAAATTACTGGACATATCAGCGAGCAGTACTTC. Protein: CASSEITGHISEQYF.

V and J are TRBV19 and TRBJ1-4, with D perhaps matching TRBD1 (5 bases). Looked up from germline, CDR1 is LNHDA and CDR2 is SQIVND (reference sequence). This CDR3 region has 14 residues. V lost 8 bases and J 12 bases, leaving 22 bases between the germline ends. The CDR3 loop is CASRSKQRQGELFF. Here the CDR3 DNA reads TGTGCCAGTCGAAGTAAACAGCGTCAAGGGGAACTGTTTTTT.

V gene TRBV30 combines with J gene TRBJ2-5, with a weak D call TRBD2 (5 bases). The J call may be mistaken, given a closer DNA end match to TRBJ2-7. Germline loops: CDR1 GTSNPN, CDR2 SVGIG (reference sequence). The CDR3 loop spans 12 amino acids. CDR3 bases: TGTGCCTGGAGTAGAGGGTTCGACGAGCAGTACTTC. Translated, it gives CAWSRGFDEQYF.

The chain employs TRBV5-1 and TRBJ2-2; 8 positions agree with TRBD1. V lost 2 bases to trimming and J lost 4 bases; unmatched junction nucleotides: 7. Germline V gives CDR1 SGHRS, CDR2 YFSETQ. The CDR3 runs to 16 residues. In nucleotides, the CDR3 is TGCGCCAGCAGCTTTGTTCAGGGGGCCGGCACCGGGGAGCTGTTTTTT. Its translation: CASSFVQGAGTGELFF.

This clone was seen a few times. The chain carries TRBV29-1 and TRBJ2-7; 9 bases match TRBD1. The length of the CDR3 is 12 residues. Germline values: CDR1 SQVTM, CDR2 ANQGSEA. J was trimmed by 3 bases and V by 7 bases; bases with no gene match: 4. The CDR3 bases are TGCAGCGCCGGACAGGGGTTCTACGAGCAGTACTTC. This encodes CSAGQGFYEQYF.

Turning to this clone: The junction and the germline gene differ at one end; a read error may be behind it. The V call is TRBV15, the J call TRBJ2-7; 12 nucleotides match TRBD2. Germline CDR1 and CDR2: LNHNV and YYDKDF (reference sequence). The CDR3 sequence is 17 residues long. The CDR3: CAASSRTSGMSSYEQYF. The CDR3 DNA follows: TGTGCCGCCAGCAGCAGGACTAGCGGGATGAGCTCCTACGAGCAGTACTTC.

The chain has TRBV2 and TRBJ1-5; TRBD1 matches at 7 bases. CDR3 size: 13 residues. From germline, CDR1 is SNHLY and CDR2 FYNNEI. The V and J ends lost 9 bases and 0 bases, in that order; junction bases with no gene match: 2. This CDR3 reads CASTGDSNQPQHF. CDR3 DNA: TGTGCCAGTACAGGGGATAGCAATCAGCCCCAGCATTTT. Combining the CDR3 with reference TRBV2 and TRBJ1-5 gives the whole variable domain EPEVTQTPSHQVTQMGQEVILRCVPISNHLYFYWYRQILGQKVEFLVSFYNNEISEKSEIFDDQFSVERPDGSNFTLKIRSTKLEDSAMYFCASTGDSNQPQHFGDGTRLSIL.